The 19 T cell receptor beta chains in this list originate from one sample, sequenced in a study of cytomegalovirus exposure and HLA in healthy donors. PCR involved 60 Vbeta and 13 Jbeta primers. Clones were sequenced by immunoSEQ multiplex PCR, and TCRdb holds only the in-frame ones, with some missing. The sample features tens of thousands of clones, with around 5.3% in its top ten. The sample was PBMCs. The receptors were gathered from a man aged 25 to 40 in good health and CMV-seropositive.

The CDR3 DNA is TGCAGCGTCCGGACTAGCGGTGGGGATGAGCAGTTCTTC. Protein sequence: CSVRTSGGDEQFF. The chain has TRBV29-1 and TRBJ2-1; 10 nucleotides line up with TRBD2. The germline V gene encodes CDR1 SQVTM and CDR2 ANQGSEA. This CDR3 contains 13 residues. J was trimmed by 8 bases and V by 6 bases; bases with no gene match: 7.

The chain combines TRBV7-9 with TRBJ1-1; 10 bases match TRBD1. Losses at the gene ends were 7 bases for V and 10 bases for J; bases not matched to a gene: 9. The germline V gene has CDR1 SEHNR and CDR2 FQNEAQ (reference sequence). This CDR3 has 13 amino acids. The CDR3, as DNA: TGTGCCAGCATCGCGGGACAGGGGTTAGTAGCTTTCTTT. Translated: CASIAGQGLVAFF.

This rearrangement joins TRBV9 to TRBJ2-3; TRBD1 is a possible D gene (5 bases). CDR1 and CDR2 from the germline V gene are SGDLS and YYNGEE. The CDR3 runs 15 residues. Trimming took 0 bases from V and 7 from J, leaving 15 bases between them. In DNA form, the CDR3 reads TGTGCCAGCAGCGTAGGTCTTCAGGGTCTAAATACGCAGTATTTT. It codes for CASSVGLQGLNTQYF.

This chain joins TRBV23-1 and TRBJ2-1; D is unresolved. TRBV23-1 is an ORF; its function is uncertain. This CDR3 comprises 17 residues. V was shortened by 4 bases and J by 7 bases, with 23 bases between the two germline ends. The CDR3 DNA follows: TGCGCCAGCAGTCGAAACCTCCAGCCTGGAGTCGGGAATGAGCAGTTCTTC. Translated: CASSRNLQPGVGNEQFF.

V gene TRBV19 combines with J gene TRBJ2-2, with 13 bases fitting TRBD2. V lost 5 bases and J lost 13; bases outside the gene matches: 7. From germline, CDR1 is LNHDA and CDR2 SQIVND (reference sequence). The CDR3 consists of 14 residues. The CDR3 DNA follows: TGTGCCAGTAGTGAAGGACTAGCGGGAGTTAGGCTGTTTTTT. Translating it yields CASSEGLAGVRLFF.

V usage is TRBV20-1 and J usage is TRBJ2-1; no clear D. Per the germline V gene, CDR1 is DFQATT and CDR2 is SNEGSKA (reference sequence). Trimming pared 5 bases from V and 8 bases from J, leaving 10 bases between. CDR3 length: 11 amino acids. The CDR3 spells CSAAPRDEQFF. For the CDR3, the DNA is TGCAGTGCTGCCCCTCGCGATGAGCAGTTCTTC.

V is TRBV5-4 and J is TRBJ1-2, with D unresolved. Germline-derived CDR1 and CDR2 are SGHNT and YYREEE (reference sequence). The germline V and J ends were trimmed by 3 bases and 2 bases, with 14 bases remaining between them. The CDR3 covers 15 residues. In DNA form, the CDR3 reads TGTGCCAGCAGCTCACGGGAGTCATGGAACTATGGCTACACCTTC. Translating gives CASSSRESWNYGYTF. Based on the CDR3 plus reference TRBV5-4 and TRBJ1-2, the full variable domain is ETGVTQSPTHLIKTRGQQVTLRCSSQSGHNTVSWYQQALGQGPQFIFQYYREEENGRGNFPPRFSGLQFPNYSSELNVNALELDDSALYLCASSSRESWNYGYTFGSGTRLTVV.

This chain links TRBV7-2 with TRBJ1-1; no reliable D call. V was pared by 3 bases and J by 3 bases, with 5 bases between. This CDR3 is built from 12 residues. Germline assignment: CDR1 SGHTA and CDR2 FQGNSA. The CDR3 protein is CASSFADTEAFF. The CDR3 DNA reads TGTGCCAGCAGCTTTGCAGACACTGAAGCTTTCTTT.

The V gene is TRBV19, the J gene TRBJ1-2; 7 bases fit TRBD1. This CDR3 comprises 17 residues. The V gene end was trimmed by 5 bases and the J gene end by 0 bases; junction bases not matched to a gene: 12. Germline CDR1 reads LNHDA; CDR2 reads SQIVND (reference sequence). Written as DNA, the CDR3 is TGTGCCAGTAGTGCCCCCGGGACAGCCCGAGCTAACTATGGCTACACCTTC. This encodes CASSAPGTARANYGYTF.

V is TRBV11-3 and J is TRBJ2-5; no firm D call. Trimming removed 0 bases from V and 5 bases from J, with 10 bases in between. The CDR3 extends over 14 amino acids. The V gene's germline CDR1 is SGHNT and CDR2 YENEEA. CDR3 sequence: CASSLDGSRETQYF. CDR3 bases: TGTGCCAGCAGCTTAGATGGGTCTAGGGAGACCCAGTACTTC.

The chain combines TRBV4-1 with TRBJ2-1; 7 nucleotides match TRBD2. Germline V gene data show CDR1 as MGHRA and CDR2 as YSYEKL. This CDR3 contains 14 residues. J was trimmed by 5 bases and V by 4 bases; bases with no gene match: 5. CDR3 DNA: TGCGCCAGCAGCCCACTGACTAGCCACAATGAGCAGTTCTTC. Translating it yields CASSPLTSHNEQFF.

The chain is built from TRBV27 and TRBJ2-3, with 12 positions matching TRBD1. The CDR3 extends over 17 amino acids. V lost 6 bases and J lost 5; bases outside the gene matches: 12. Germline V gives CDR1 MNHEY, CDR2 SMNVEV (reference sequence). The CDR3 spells CASSPGWGQGARDTQYF. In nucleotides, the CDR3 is TGTGCCAGCAGCCCTGGATGGGGACAGGGGGCCCGAGATACGCAGTATTTT.

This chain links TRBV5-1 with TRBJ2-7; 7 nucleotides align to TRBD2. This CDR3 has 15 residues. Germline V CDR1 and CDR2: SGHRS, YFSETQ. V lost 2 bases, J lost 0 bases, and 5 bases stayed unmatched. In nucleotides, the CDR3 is TGCGCCAGCAGCTTTCAGGGCGGGAGCTCCTACGAGCAGTACTTC. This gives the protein CASSFQGGSSYEQYF.

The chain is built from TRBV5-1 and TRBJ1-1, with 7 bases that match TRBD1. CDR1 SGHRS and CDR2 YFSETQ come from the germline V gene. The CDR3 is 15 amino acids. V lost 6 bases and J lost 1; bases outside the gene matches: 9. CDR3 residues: CASNAFGQANTEAFF. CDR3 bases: TGCGCCAGCAATGCTTTCGGACAGGCGAACACTGAAGCTTTCTTT.

The CDR3 bases are TGTGCCAGTAGTCCTCTAGCTCAGCCCCAGCATTTT. This codes for CASSPLAQPQHF. The J gene is TRBJ1-5, the V gene TRBV19; the D is unclear. Germline CDR1 and CDR2: LNHDA and SQIVND (reference sequence). This CDR3 region has 12 residues. V was cut by 5 bases and J by 6 bases, with 8 bases left in between.

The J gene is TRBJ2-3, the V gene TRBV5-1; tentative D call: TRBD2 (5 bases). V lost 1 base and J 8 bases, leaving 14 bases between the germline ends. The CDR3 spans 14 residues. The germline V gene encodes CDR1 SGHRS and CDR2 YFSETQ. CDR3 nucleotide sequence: TGCGCCAGCAGCTTGAGTCTATCGGCGGGTACGCAGTATTTT. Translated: CASSLSLSAGTQYF. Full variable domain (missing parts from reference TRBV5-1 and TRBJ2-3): KAGVTQTPRYLIKTRGQQVTLSCSPISGHRSVSWYQQTPGQGLQFLFEYFSETQRNKGNFPGRFSGRQFSNSRSEMNVSTLELGDSALYLCASSLSLSAGTQYFGPGTRLTVL.

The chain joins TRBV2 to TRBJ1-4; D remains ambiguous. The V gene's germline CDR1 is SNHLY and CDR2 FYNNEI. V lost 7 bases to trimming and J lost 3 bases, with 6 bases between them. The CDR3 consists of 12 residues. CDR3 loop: CASNTPNEKLFF. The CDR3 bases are TGTGCCAGCAATACACCTAATGAAAAACTGTTTTTT.

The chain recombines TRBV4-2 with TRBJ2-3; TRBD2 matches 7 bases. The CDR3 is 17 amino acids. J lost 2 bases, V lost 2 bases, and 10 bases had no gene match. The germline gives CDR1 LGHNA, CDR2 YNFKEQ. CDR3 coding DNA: TGTGCCAGCAGCCAACAGGCCTCTAGCGGTCTCACAGATACGCAGTATTTT. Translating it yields CASSQQASSGLTDTQYF.

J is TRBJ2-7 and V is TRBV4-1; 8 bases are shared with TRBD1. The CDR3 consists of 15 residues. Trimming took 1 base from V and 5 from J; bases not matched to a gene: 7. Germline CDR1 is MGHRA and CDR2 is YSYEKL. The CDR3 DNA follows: TGCGCCAGCAGCCAAGTTGACAGGGGTTTCCACGAGCAGTACTTC. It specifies CASSQVDRGFHEQYF.